The 27 T cell receptor beta chains given below trace back to one sample, sequenced in a study of T-cell reconstitution after alpha-beta-depleted transplantation in children. The authors prepared the TCRbeta library with unique molecular identifiers. TCRdb processed the PCR reads anew with MiXCR; each CDR3 protein has one entry. The sample comprises 450,000 to 700,000 distinct CDR3 sequences, over 20% of which are singletons, and 30% to 40% rests with the top ten. This specimen consisted of PBMCs, obtained before TCRalphabeta/CD19-depleted stem cell transplant. The source of these receptors is a boy in the first two years of life with Wiskott-Aldrich syndrome, due to receive a stem cell transplant.

The rearrangement uses TRBV6-5 and TRBJ2-1, with D unclear. The V gene lost 0 bases and the J gene lost 8 bases, with 14 bases spanning the gap. CDR3 size: 15 residues. Germline CDR1 and CDR2: MNHEY and SVGAGI. The CDR3 DNA reads TGTGCCAGCAGTTACTCGAACTTTGGGGTGGATGAGCAGTTCTTC. It yields the protein CASSYSNFGVDEQFF.

The chain is built from TRBV6-1 and TRBJ1-1; 7 bases are a match to TRBD1. J gave up 4 bases and V 6 bases, and 17 bases lay outside the gene matches. Germline V gene data show CDR1 as MNHNS and CDR2 as SASEGT. The CDR3 length is 17 residues. This chain's CDR3 is CASRPTTGQASITEAFF. The CDR3 DNA follows: TGTGCCAGCAGACCCACAACTGGACAGGCAAGTATCACTGAAGCTTTCTTT.

This chain joins TRBV11-1 and TRBJ1-4; no definite D call. The CDR3 has 18 residues. Germline V gives CDR1 SGHAT, CDR2 FQDESV (reference sequence). The V and J ends lost 1 base and 0 bases respectively, with 15 bases between them. The CDR3 sequence: CASSLVMEIIATNEKLFF. CDR3 nucleotide sequence: TGTGCCAGCAGCTTAGTAATGGAGATTATTGCAACTAATGAAAAACTGTTTTTT.

This clonotype was seen a handful of times. This sequence joins TRBV6-5 and TRBJ1-5; maybe TRBD1 (5 bases). Germline CDR1 reads MNHEY; CDR2 reads SVGAGI. The CDR3 is 14 amino acids. V gave up 3 bases and J gave up 6 bases, with 12 bases separating them. CDR3 residues: CASSYTGVGQPQHF. The CDR3 DNA sequence: TGTGCCAGCAGTTATACGGGGGTGGGTCAGCCCCAGCATTTT.

The gene calls are TRBV28 and TRBJ1-5; D perhaps matches TRBD1 (5 bases). V lost 6 bases and J lost 0, with 12 bases in between. The CDR3 loop spans 15 amino acids. Germline CDR1 reads MDHEN; CDR2 reads SYDVKM. CDR3 region: CASSQGSYSNQPQHF. CDR3 DNA sequence: TGTGCCAGCAGCCAGGGCTCTTATAGCAATCAGCCCCAGCATTTT. The full variable domain, in which reference TRBV28 and TRBJ1-5 provide the parts outside the CDR3, is DVKVTQSSRYLVKRTGEKVFLECVQDMDHENMFWYRQDPGLGLRLIYFSYDVKMKEKGDIPEGYSVSREKKERFSLILESASTNQTSMYLCASSQGSYSNQPQHFGDGTRLSIL.

The rearrangement uses TRBV10-3 and TRBJ2-5; D call uncertain. V lost 4 bases and J lost 2, with 8 bases in between. The CDR3 covers 13 residues. Germline V CDR1 and CDR2: ENHRY, SYGVKD. In DNA form, the CDR3 reads TGTGCCATCAGTGGAGCAGGACAAGAGACCCAGTACTTC. Its translation is CAISGAGQETQYF.

This clonotype was seen a few times. The J gene is TRBJ1-1, the V gene TRBV29-1, with D possibly TRBD1 on 6 matching bases. Deletions cut 7 bases from V and 2 bases from J, with 17 bases between. The CDR3 loop spans 14 amino acids. CDR1 and CDR2 (germline): SQVTM, ANQGSEA. This CDR3 reads CSARGALSNTEAFF. The CDR3 nucleotides are TGCAGCGCCCGGGGGGCCCTAAGCAACACTGAAGCTTTCTTT.

This chain uses TRBV5-5 with TRBJ1-5, with no clear D. CDR1 and CDR2 from the germline V gene are SGHKS and YYEKEE (reference sequence). The CDR3 extends over 17 amino acids. V lost 0 bases and J lost 3, with 16 bases in between. Here the CDR3 reads CASSLAPFLSNNQPQHF. The CDR3 DNA sequence: TGTGCCAGCAGCTTGGCCCCTTTCCTTTCCAACAATCAGCCCCAGCATTTT.

This clonotype occurred a few times. The CDR3 spells CASSFSEYSGCRGQFF. CDR3 nucleotide sequence: TGTGCCAGCAGTTTCTCTGAGTACTCGGGATGTAGGGGGCAGTTCTTC. The rearrangement joins TRBV25-1 to TRBJ2-1; D tentatively reads TRBD1 or TRBD2 (5 bases each). This CDR3 has 16 amino acids. CDR1 MGHDK and CDR2 SYGVNS come from the germline V gene. Trimming cost V 5 bases and J 12 bases, with 26 bases left between them.

V gene TRBV7-8 combines with J gene TRBJ1-2; no clear D. This CDR3 has 14 residues. The V and J ends lost 1 base and 4 bases respectively, with 10 bases between them. Germline CDR1 reads SGHVS; CDR2 reads FQNEAQ. In DNA form, the CDR3 reads TGTGCCAGCAGCTTAGGCAGGTCCTCCTATGGCTACACCTTC. It is translated as CASSLGRSSYGYTF.

This sequence joins TRBV27 and TRBJ2-7; D unclear. Germline V gene data show CDR1 as MNHEY and CDR2 as SMNVEV (reference sequence). The CDR3 runs 12 residues. V lost 5 bases, J lost 6 bases, and 11 bases lay in between. This CDR3 is CASSPGQTEQYF. The DNA of the CDR3 is TGTGCCAGCAGTCCCGGTCAAACCGAGCAGTACTTC.

This chain connects TRBV20-1 to TRBJ1-2; 7 nucleotides align to TRBD1. From germline, CDR1 is DFQATT and CDR2 SNEGSKA (reference sequence). The CDR3 is 13 residues long. Trimming took 3 bases from V and 8 from J; bases not matched to a gene: 9. The CDR3 DNA reads as TGCAGTGCTAGGACAGGGCCCATGAAAGGCTACACCTTC. Translating gives CSARTGPMKGYTF.

This clonotype was detected only a few times. Written as DNA, the CDR3 is TGCGCCAGCAGCTTGGCCCAAAGACTCCGGGGGAATGAGCAGTTCTTC. Protein sequence: CASSLAQRLRGNEQFF. This sequence joins TRBV5-1 and TRBJ2-1; weak D call: TRBD2 (6 bases). The CDR3 is made up of 16 amino acids. V shed 0 bases and J shed 7 bases, with 17 bases lying between them. Germline lookup yields CDR1 SGHRS and CDR2 YFSETQ.

V usage is TRBV6-1 and J usage is TRBJ2-7; 8 bases are shared with TRBD2. CDR3 size: 15 residues. Germline CDR1 and CDR2: MNHNS and SASEGT. J gave up 0 bases and V 8 bases, and 9 bases lay outside the gene matches. This CDR3 reads CASSDERGSSYEQYF. CDR3 sequence (DNA): TGTGCCAGCTCTGACGAGCGGGGGAGCTCCTACGAGCAGTACTTC.

This clonotype was found a few times. The chain employs TRBV5-1 and TRBJ2-7; 9 bases map to TRBD1. V dropped 4 bases and J dropped 2; count of bases not matched to a gene: 7. Per germline, CDR1 SGHRS and CDR2 YFSETQ. This CDR3 has 15 residues. CDR3 amino acids: CASSLKGTGTYEQYF. The CDR3 bases are TGCGCCAGCAGCCTCAAAGGGACAGGGACCTACGAGCAGTACTTC.

This clonotype has just a few counts. The rearrangement links TRBV20-1 to TRBJ2-2; TRBD2 aligns across 8 bases. Germline CDR1 and CDR2: DFQATT and SNEGSKA (reference sequence). The trim removed 0 bases at V and 2 bases at J, leaving 5 bases unmatched. CDR3 length: 16 amino acids. The CDR3 nucleotides read TGCAGTGCTAGAGAGAGCGGGAGAGTAAACACCGGGGAGCTGTTTTTT. Its protein is CSARESGRVNTGELFF.

The table lists this clonotype with a few counts. V gene TRBV7-9 combines with J gene TRBJ2-3; D ambiguous. The V gene's germline CDR1 is SEHNR and CDR2 FQNEAQ (reference sequence). Trimming left V 5 bases short and J 6 bases short, with 18 bases between. This CDR3 contains 15 residues. For the CDR3, the DNA is TGTGCCAGCAGCCGCAGACATCCCCCTGTGGATACGCAGTATTTT. Amino acids: CASSRRHPPVDTQYF.

V usage is TRBV9 and J usage is TRBJ2-1; D may match TRBD1 or TRBD2 (6 bases each). Per germline, CDR1 SGDLS and CDR2 YYNGEE. The CDR3 length is 15 residues. V dropped 6 bases and J dropped 5 bases, with 18 bases sitting between them. This CDR3 reads CASNIEGGRDNEQFF. In nucleotides, the CDR3 is TGTGCCAGCAACATCGAGGGGGGTCGTGACAATGAGCAGTTCTTC. The whole variable domain, remainder taken from reference TRBV9 and TRBJ2-1, is DSGVTQTPKHLITATGQRVTLRCSPRSGDLSVYWYQQSLDQGLQFLIQYYNGEERAKGNILERFSAQQFPDLHSELNLSSLELGDSALYFCASNIEGGRDNEQFFGPGTRLTVL.

This sequence joins TRBV4-1 and TRBJ2-7; 7 bases line up with TRBD1. Trimming at V came to 4 bases and at J to 3 bases, leaving 12 bases not matched to a gene. Germline CDR1 reads MGHRA; CDR2 reads YSYEKL. This CDR3 spans 16 amino acids. This chain's CDR3 is CASSREDRPFGYEQYF. The CDR3 nucleotides read TGCGCCAGCAGCCGCGAGGACAGGCCGTTCGGCTACGAGCAGTACTTC.

This clonotype was seen a handful of times. The chain couples TRBV27 to TRBJ1-1, with D possibly matching TRBD1 (5 bases). Germline values: CDR1 MNHEY, CDR2 SMNVEV (reference sequence). V was pared by 3 bases and J by 2 bases, with 13 bases between. The CDR3 has 15 amino acids. CDR3 nucleotides: TGTGCCAGCAGTTTCGAGGGGCGGGGAAACACTGAAGCTTTCTTT. Amino acid sequence: CASSFEGRGNTEAFF.

This clonotype was seen a handful of times. Its ends do not fully match the called genes, so a read error is possible. The chain employs TRBV6-5 and TRBJ1-1; D remains ambiguous. Germline V gene data show CDR1 as MNHEY and CDR2 as SVGAGI. The CDR3 loop spans 17 amino acids. The CDR3: CASSYWTPREMNTEAFF. The CDR3 DNA reads TGTGCCAGCAGCTACTGGACCCCGAGGGAAATGAACACTGAAGCTTTCTTT.

This CDR3 reads CASSQALAGDNEQFF. CDR3 DNA: TGCGCCAGCAGCCAAGCCCTAGCGGGAGACAATGAGCAGTTCTTC. This chain connects TRBV4-1 to TRBJ2-1; 10 nucleotides match TRBD2. From germline, CDR1 is MGHRA and CDR2 YSYEKL. The junction had 2 bases not matched to a gene; V was cut back by 1 base and J by 5 bases. The CDR3 contains 15 residues.

The J gene is TRBJ2-5, the V gene TRBV10-3; 8 nucleotides match TRBD1. Germline lookup yields CDR1 ENHRY and CDR2 SYGVKD. The CDR3 extends over 12 amino acids. With 8 bases clipped from V and 5 bases from J, the junction kept 4 bases outside the gene matches. For the CDR3, the DNA is TGTGCCATCTCGACAGGGGCGGAGACCCAGTACTTC. Amino acid sequence: CAISTGAETQYF.

This clonotype was seen a handful of times. This chain connects TRBV5-1 to TRBJ2-5; TRBD2 matches 7 bases. Germline CDR1 reads SGHRS; CDR2 reads YFSETQ. This CDR3 is 16 amino acids long. V lost 1 base, J lost 1 base, and 7 bases stayed unmatched. DNA of the CDR3: TGCGCCAGCAGCTTGTCGGGGGGACCCGTCCAAGAGACCCAGTACTTC. It is translated as CASSLSGGPVQETQYF.

This clonotype has more than one count but fewer than ten. V usage is TRBV4-2 and J usage is TRBJ2-3, with 7 nucleotides matching TRBD2. The germline V gene has CDR1 LGHNA and CDR2 YNFKEQ. The CDR3 has 19 amino acids. J lost 2 bases, V lost 8 bases, and 22 bases had no gene match. CDR3 protein: CASRSFNFFGLADTDTQYF. The CDR3 bases are TGTGCCAGCCGCAGCTTTAATTTCTTCGGGCTAGCGGACACAGATACGCAGTATTTT.

The V call is TRBV6-5, the J call TRBJ2-6; 7 positions match TRBD1. There are 17 residues in the CDR3. Trimming took 4 bases from V and 0 from J; bases not matched to a gene: 6. CDR1 MNHEY and CDR2 SVGAGI come from the germline V gene. The CDR3 protein is CASSSKWTGSGANVLTF. CDR3 nucleotide sequence: TGTGCCAGCAGTTCAAAATGGACAGGCTCTGGGGCCAACGTCCTGACTTTC.

In its sample, this clonotype was seen a few times. The J gene is TRBJ2-7, the V gene TRBV7-2; TRBD2 matches 8 bases. Germline assignment: CDR1 SGHTA and CDR2 FQGNSA. The CDR3 loop spans 17 amino acids. V dropped 2 bases and J dropped 6; count of bases not matched to a gene: 15. The CDR3, as DNA: TGTGCCAGCAGCTTATCAGGTGGGGCTAGCGGGCCCGGCGAGCAGTACTTC. Translating gives CASSLSGGASGPGEQYF.